This T cell receptor beta chain was identified during a study of shared clonotypes between healthy human individuals. Broader study findings: Even with large depth, rarefaction showed that sorted-subset sequencing was incomplete.

V was clipped by 7 bases and J by 2 bases, with 17 bases between them. The CDR3 covers 16 residues. The germline CDR1 and CDR2 sequences are WSHSY and SAAADI. About this clone: Its antigen is undetermined.

Sorted-subset replicate PCR reactions were performed with about 200 ng DNA, corresponding to tens of thousands of T cell genomes. Measured with immunoSEQ multiplex PCR; TCRdb has only the in-frame clones, and not every one. Here the sample spans some 2,400,000 clones, 95% being singletons. This receptor was identified in a young man in good health. V and J are TRBV10-2 and TRBJ1-4, with D possibly being TRBD1 (6 bases). The sample taken for sequencing was naive CD4+ T cells sorted from blood. Subset defined: CD45RA+ positively selected. The CDR3 spells CASNQGGARTNEKLFF. The CDR3, as DNA: TGCGCCAGCAATCAAGGGGGGGCCCGGACTAATGAAAAACTGTTTTTT.